This T cell receptor beta chain originates from a study of OX40 agonist ivuxolimab in advanced cancers. Using immunoSEQ multiplex PCR, the repertoire was profiled, and TCRdb retains in-frame clones only, with some absent. Here the sample spans around 14,000 clones, more than 70% being singletons. Source: CD4+ or CD8+ T cells sorted from blood, taken in a trial of the OX40 agonist ivuxolimab. The receptor was isolated from an adult with an advanced solid tumor such as melanoma, head and neck, liver or kidney cancer.

This CDR3 is CASSPAGGSYEQYF. In nucleotides, the CDR3 is TGTGCCAGCAGCCCCGCCGGGGGGTCCTACGAGCAGTACTTC. The chain couples TRBV6-5 to TRBJ2-7; 7 bases map to TRBD2. The CDR3 extends over 14 amino acids. After removal of 6 bases from V and 1 base from J, the junction contained 6 bases not matched to a gene. The germline V gene encodes CDR1 MNHEY and CDR2 SVGAGI.